One sample yielded the 27 T cell receptor beta chains listed below, sequenced in a study of cytomegalovirus exposure and HLA in healthy donors. This PCR relied on a set of 60 Vbeta primers and 13 Jbeta primers. Some clones are missing from TCRdb's copy, which holds only in-frame ones; the method was immunoSEQ multiplex PCR. The table records about 150,000 clones, more than 75% of them present only once. Sample: PBMCs. All receptors come from a woman in her thirties or forties in good health and CMV-seropositive.

In its sample, this clone was seen once. V gene TRBV2 combines with J gene TRBJ2-7, with a weak D call TRBD1 (5 bases). Germline V gives CDR1 SNHLY, CDR2 FYNNEI. The CDR3 is made up of 14 amino acids. The V gene lost 6 bases and the J gene lost 2 bases, with 14 bases spanning the gap. In nucleotides, the CDR3 is TGTGCCAGCAGAGAGACAGCACCCACCTACGAGCAGTACTTC. Encoded protein: CASRETAPTYEQYF.

This rearrangement joins TRBV28 to TRBJ2-1, with a weak D call TRBD1 (6 bases). Per germline, CDR1 MDHEN and CDR2 SYDVKM. V lost 8 bases and J lost 7, with 15 bases in between. The CDR3 has 13 residues. The CDR3 DNA follows: TGTGCCAGCCACACCGGGACAACTAATGAGCAGTTCTTC. Amino acid sequence: CASHTGTTNEQFF.

The gene calls are TRBV5-1 and TRBJ2-1; 8 bases fit TRBD2. V was pared by 4 bases and J by 10 bases, with 13 bases of the junction left unmatched. CDR3 length equals 15 residues. CDR1 is SGHRS, CDR2 YFSETQ, per germline. The CDR3 DNA reads TGCGCCAGCAGCCTGACCACCGGGACTAGTTACGAGCAGTTCTTC. Translating it yields CASSLTTGTSYEQFF.

This clone was seen once. V gene TRBV19 combines with J gene TRBJ2-7, with TRBD2 identical over 12 bases. Germline V gene lookup returns CDR1 LNHDA and CDR2 SQIVND (reference sequence). This CDR3 has 15 residues. V lost 3 bases, J lost 7 bases, and 7 bases stayed unmatched. The CDR3 here is CASSILAGGPGEQYF. DNA of the CDR3: TGTGCCAGTAGTATCCTAGCGGGAGGGCCGGGAGAGCAGTACTTC.

The rearrangement uses TRBV27 and TRBJ2-3, with D perhaps TRBD2 (7 bases). The CDR3 is 13 amino acids. The ends were cut back, 6 bases at V and 2 bases at J, with 9 bases in the middle. Germline-derived CDR1 and CDR2 are MNHEY and SMNVEV (reference sequence). The DNA for the CDR3 is TGTGCCAGCAGGGGGGGGCCCACAGATACGCAGTATTTT. It translates to CASRGGPTDTQYF.

The rearrangement uses TRBV5-4 and TRBJ2-3; TRBD2 aligns across 8 bases. V shed 2 bases and J 2 bases; nucleotides not matched to a gene: 4. The CDR3 contains 15 residues. Germline CDR1 and CDR2: SGHNT and YYREEE (reference sequence). The CDR3 nucleotides are TGTGCCAGCAGCTTTCTTAGCGGGACCACAGATACGCAGTATTTT. It codes for CASSFLSGTTDTQYF.

This chain uses TRBV28 with TRBJ2-2; 7 bases agree with TRBD1. Unmatched junction bases numbered 8, after V lost 5 bases and J lost 5 bases. This CDR3 has 15 residues. The germline gives CDR1 MDHEN, CDR2 SYDVKM. The CDR3 nucleotides are TGTGCCAGCAGTCCAACAGGGGTGCGGACCGGGGAGCTGTTTTTT. Amino acid sequence: CASSPTGVRTGELFF.

The chain joins TRBV5-1 to TRBJ2-3; 9 nucleotides align to TRBD2. The V gene's germline CDR1 is SGHRS and CDR2 YFSETQ. The CDR3 consists of 18 residues. With V trimmed by 4 bases and J by 2 bases, 14 bases remained unmatched. The DNA for the CDR3 is TGCGCCAGCAGCACCGGGACTAGCTCCGAGTTTGTCACAGATACGCAGTATTTT. It translates to CASSTGTSSEFVTDTQYF.

The chain links TRBV29-1 to TRBJ2-3; the D gene is possibly TRBD1 (5 bases). V was cut by 2 bases and J by 4 bases, with 13 bases left in between. This CDR3 region has 14 residues. CDR1 and CDR2 (germline): SQVTM, ANQGSEA. The CDR3 region is CSVEIGAGPDTQYF. The CDR3 coding sequence is TGCAGCGTTGAAATAGGGGCAGGCCCAGATACGCAGTATTTT.

The V call is TRBV9, the J call TRBJ2-1; 8 nucleotides align to TRBD1. In germline, CDR1 is SGDLS, CDR2 YYNGEE. The CDR3 runs to 17 residues. The V gene end was trimmed by 3 bases and the J gene end by 0 bases; junction bases not matched to a gene: 8. CDR3 in DNA: TGTGCCAGCAGCGCTGGGACAGGAACAAACTCCTACAATGAGCAGTTCTTC. It translates to CASSAGTGTNSYNEQFF.

The V call is TRBV6-5, the J call TRBJ1-2; a weak D match, TRBD1 (6 bases). With 6 bases removed from V and 4 bases from J, the gap between germline ends came to 18 bases. CDR1 and CDR2 (germline): MNHEY, SVGAGI. The CDR3 length is 15 residues. CDR3 in DNA: TGTGCCAGCAGCCCTGACCGTGACAGGCTCTATGGCTACACCTTC. It translates to CASSPDRDRLYGYTF.

This chain joins TRBV4-2 and TRBJ2-1, with 7 positions matching TRBD2. With V trimmed by 0 bases and J by 0 bases, 8 bases remained unmatched. Per the germline V gene, CDR1 is LGHNA and CDR2 is YNFKEQ. The CDR3 is 18 amino acids. The CDR3 here is CASSQEWFPSGSYNEQFF. The CDR3, as DNA: TGTGCCAGCAGCCAAGAATGGTTTCCTAGCGGCTCCTACAATGAGCAGTTCTTC.

This clone has just a few counts. The rearrangement links TRBV6-5 to TRBJ2-1, with 9 bases aligning to TRBD1. The CDR3 length is 13 residues. Trimming removed 6 bases from V and 6 bases from J; junction bases left unmatched: 3. Germline V gene sequence: CDR1 MNHEY, CDR2 SVGAGI. The CDR3 DNA sequence: TGTGCCAGCAGGGCGGGACAGGGCAATGAGCAGTTCTTC. Translation: CASRAGQGNEQFF.

This rearrangement joins TRBV5-1 to TRBJ2-3; weak D call: TRBD1 (6 bases). Germline assignment: CDR1 SGHRS and CDR2 YFSETQ. The V and J ends lost 7 bases and 1 base respectively, with 13 bases between them. CDR3 size: 14 residues. The CDR3 reads CASYRDEGTDTQYF. DNA for the CDR3: TGCGCCAGCTACAGGGATGAGGGCACAGATACGCAGTATTTT.

The chain has TRBV19 and TRBJ2-3; D not resolved. The CDR3 length is 13 residues. V was trimmed by 4 bases and J by 2 bases, leaving 7 bases between them. CDR1 and CDR2 (germline): LNHDA, SQIVND (reference sequence). The chain's CDR3 is CASSTRITDTQYF. CDR3 nucleotide sequence: TGTGCCAGTAGTACCCGTATCACAGATACGCAGTATTTT.

This clone occurred a few times. The J gene is TRBJ2-3, the V gene TRBV6-1, with TRBD2 identical over 11 bases. Germline-derived CDR1 and CDR2 are MNHNS and SASEGT. There are 15 residues in the CDR3. Trimming took 5 bases from V and 4 from J; bases not matched to a gene: 5. The CDR3 protein is CASSSLAGGPDTQYF. The CDR3 DNA sequence: TGTGCCAGCAGTTCCCTAGCGGGAGGACCAGATACGCAGTATTTT.

This clone was counted between two and nine times. The chain has TRBV27 and TRBJ2-1; D remains unclear. The CDR3 contains 14 residues. Trimming stripped 6 bases from V and 2 bases from J, with 11 bases between. CDR1 is MNHEY and CDR2 is SMNVEV in the germline V gene (reference sequence). The CDR3 region is CASRPGTAYNEQFF. CDR3 bases: TGTGCCAGCAGACCCGGCACAGCCTACAATGAGCAGTTCTTC.

The V call is TRBV2, the J call TRBJ2-3; 7 bases fit TRBD2. The CDR3 sequence is 16 residues long. Unmatched junction bases numbered 8, after V lost 3 bases and J lost 2 bases. Germline V gene data show CDR1 as SNHLY and CDR2 as FYNNEI. The CDR3 nucleotides are TGTGCCAGCAGTGATGTTAGTAGCGGGCCCACAGATACGCAGTATTTT. Its protein is CASSDVSSGPTDTQYF.

This chain joins TRBV5-1 and TRBJ2-7; a weak D match, TRBD2 (5 bases). The CDR3 length is 13 residues. Germline V lookup: CDR1 SGHRS, CDR2 YFSETQ. The germline V and J ends were trimmed by 0 bases and 7 bases, with 11 bases remaining between them. CDR3 protein: CASSLAYGGEQYF. In DNA, the CDR3 is TGCGCCAGCAGCTTGGCCTATGGCGGGGAGCAGTACTTC. The whole variable domain, filled in from reference TRBV5-1 and TRBJ2-7, reads KAGVTQTPRYLIKTRGQQVTLSCSPISGHRSVSWYQQTPGQGLQFLFEYFSETQRNKGNFPGRFSGRQFSNSRSEMNVSTLELGDSALYLCASSLAYGGEQYFGPGTRLTVT.

The J gene is TRBJ2-1, the V gene TRBV7-9; 7 bases agree with TRBD2. CDR1 is SEHNR, CDR2 FQNEAQ, per germline (reference sequence). Germline trimming cut 6 bases from V and 12 bases from J; bases unmatched to any gene: 11. The CDR3 is 13 residues long. For the CDR3, the DNA is TGTGCCAGCAGGAGCGGGGCTGATGCAGGGCAGTTCTTC. Translated: CASRSGADAGQFF.

The chain combines TRBV28 with TRBJ2-1; D is unresolved. The CDR3 runs to 13 residues. Germline V CDR1 and CDR2: MDHEN, SYDVKM. Trimming removed 6 bases at V and 0 bases at J, with 6 bases between. The CDR3 DNA reads TGTGCCAGCAGGCCAGGCTCCTACAATGAGCAGTTCTTC. It encodes CASRPGSYNEQFF. Drawing the rest from reference TRBV28 and TRBJ2-1, the complete variable domain is DVKVTQSSRYLVKRTGEKVFLECVQDMDHENMFWYRQDPGLGLRLIYFSYDVKMKEKGDIPEGYSVSREKKERFSLILESASTNQTSMYLCASRPGSYNEQFFGPGTRLTVL.

The chain carries TRBV2 and TRBJ1-1, with D hard to call. The CDR3 is made up of 13 amino acids. CDR1 SNHLY and CDR2 FYNNEI come from the germline V gene. V lost 5 bases to trimming and J lost 1 base, with 8 bases between them. The CDR3, as DNA: TGTGCCAGCAGTAGGGAGGGGAACACTGAAGCTTTCTTT. This sequence encodes CASSREGNTEAFF.

This chain uses TRBV28 with TRBJ1-2; TRBD1 agrees at 10 bases. This CDR3 region has 15 residues. V shed 7 bases, J shed 5 bases, and the junction held 10 bases outside the gene matches. CDR1 MDHEN and CDR2 SYDVKM come from the germline V gene. CDR3 in amino acids: CASNPPGQGKYGYTF. The CDR3, as DNA: TGTGCCAGCAACCCTCCGGGACAGGGGAAGTATGGCTACACCTTC.

The table lists this clone with a few counts. The chain employs TRBV5-7 and TRBJ1-1; 9 nucleotides agree with TRBD1. TRBV5-7 is reported as an ORF; its role is uncertain. The junction had 8 bases not matched to a gene; V was cut back by 4 bases and J by 1 base. This CDR3 is built from 16 residues. CDR3 nucleotide sequence: TGTGCCAGCAGCCCTTTTAAGGACAGGGGGAACACTGAAGCTTTCTTT. This translates into CASSPFKDRGNTEAFF.

The chain combines TRBV19 with TRBJ2-1, with 8 bases matching TRBD1. There are 13 residues in the CDR3. Germline assignment: CDR1 LNHDA and CDR2 SQIVND (reference sequence). The J segment lost 13 bases and the V segment lost 5 bases, leaving 10 bases of the junction unmatched. CDR3 residues: CASSPAQGATQFF. The CDR3 DNA sequence: TGTGCCAGTAGTCCCGCTCAGGGGGCTACCCAGTTCTTC.

V usage is TRBV18 and J usage is TRBJ2-3, with a tentative D call TRBD1 (6 bases). Trimming pared 2 bases from V and 6 bases from J, leaving 24 bases between. CDR3 length equals 18 residues. Germline loops: CDR1 KGHSH, CDR2 LQKENI. The CDR3 DNA reads TGTGCCAGCTCACCAAGCCAGACAGGTTCTATGGACACTGATACGCAGTATTTT. It codes for CASSPSQTGSMDTDTQYF.

The gene calls are TRBV7-8 and TRBJ2-3; 11 bases match TRBD2. This CDR3 contains 17 residues. The V and J ends lost 3 bases and 1 base, in that order; junction bases with no gene match: 6. Germline V CDR1 and CDR2: SGHVS, FQNEAQ. This CDR3 is CASSLLLAGGGTDTQYF. The DNA for the CDR3 is TGTGCCAGCAGCTTGCTGCTAGCGGGAGGTGGCACAGATACGCAGTATTTT.